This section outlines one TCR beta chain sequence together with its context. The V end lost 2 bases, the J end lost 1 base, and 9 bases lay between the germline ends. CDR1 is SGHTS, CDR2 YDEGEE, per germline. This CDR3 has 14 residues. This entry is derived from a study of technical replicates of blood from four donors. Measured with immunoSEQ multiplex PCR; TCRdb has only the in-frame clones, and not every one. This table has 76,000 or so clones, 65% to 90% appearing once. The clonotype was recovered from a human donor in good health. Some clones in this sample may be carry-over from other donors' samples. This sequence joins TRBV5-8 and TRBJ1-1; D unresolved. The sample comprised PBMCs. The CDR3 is CASSFSNRNTEAFF. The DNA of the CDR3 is TGTGCCAGCAGCTTTTCCAACAGGAACACTGAAGCTTTCTTT. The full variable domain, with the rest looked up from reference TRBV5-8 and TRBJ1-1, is EAGVTQSPTHLIKTRGQQATLRCSPISGHTSVYWYQQALGLGLQFLLWYDEGEERNRGNFPPRFSGRQFPNYSSELNVNALELEDSALYLCASSFSNRNTEAFFGQGTRLTVV.